The sequence of this T cell receptor beta chain was determined in a study of blood T cell repertoires in COVID-19. Study summary: Some COVID-19 samples were acute and others convalescent; all came from the United States, Italy and Spain. Sources were T cells, B-cell-depleted T cells, or PBMCs; the material itself was cDNA or gDNA.

V lost 0 bases, J lost 1 base, and 6 bases lay in between. The CDR3 length is 14 residues. The germline CDR1 and CDR2 sequences are MNHNS and SASEGT. As handled by the study authors: Nucleated cell number was recorded as an estimate derived from reference gene primer amplification. Clones were sequenced by immunoSEQ multiplex PCR, and TCRdb holds only the in-frame ones, with some missing. V, J and clone size derive from that table, while D and trimming were established from the DNA sequence. The sample yields about 87,000 clones, around 75% seen once. The chain recombines TRBV6-1 with TRBJ1-2; the D is unclear. This TCR came from a woman aged 50 to 60 with acute or convalescent COVID-19. Sequences were obtained from peripheral blood. The CDR3 DNA sequence: TGTGCCAGCAGTGAAGCGAGTCATAACTATGGCTACACCTTC. It translates to CASSEASHNYGYTF.